Listed below are T cell receptor beta chains from one sample, sequenced in a study of response to subunit inactivated influenza vaccine. Using its own MiXCR run on the RT-PCR reads, TCRdb lists one record per CDR3 protein. Of 550,000 to 800,000 distinct CDR3 sequences detected, approximately 13% appear once; the ten largest clones hold around 6.5%. The input for sequencing was PBMCs from blood, taken 14 to 15 days before vaccination. All receptors derive from a man aged 50-59 years who received an inactivated influenza vaccine. Each CDR3 is given with its conserved first and last residue. The D gene is left open where the match is weak. Part of the rows lack a size; the others show once, few, many or a class for expanded clones.

D gene	V gene	J gene	clone size	CDR3 protein	CDR3 DNA
TRBD1	TRBV20-1	TRBJ2-7	few	CSAAGTGGYEQYF	TGCAGTGCAGCCGGGACAGGGGGTTACGAGCAGTACTTC
.	TRBV5-1	TRBJ2-3	.	CASSPTGIGDTQYF	TGCGCCAGCAGCCCGACTGGGATCGGAGATACGCAGTATTTT
.	TRBV20-1	TRBJ2-4	.	CSASGHRAPLAKNIQYF	TGCAGTGCTAGCGGTCACAGGGCCCCTTTAGCCAAAAACATTCAGTACTTC
.	TRBV10-3	TRBJ2-7	.	CAISTQQASYEQYF	TGTGCCATCAGTACGCAACAGGCCTCCTACGAGCAGTACTTC
TRBD1	TRBV6-5	TRBJ1-3	.	CASSYSGQGDTIYF	TGTGCCAGCAGTTACTCGGGACAGGGGGACACCATATATTTT
.	TRBV28	TRBJ1-5	many	CASSLPFGRSSPNQPQHF	TGTGCCAGCAGTTTACCTTTCGGCAGATCATCTCCCAATCAGCCCCAGCATTTT
TRBD1	TRBV7-8	TRBJ2-7	.	CASEGQGSYEQYF	TGTGCCAGCGAGGGACAGGGCTCCTACGAGCAGTACTTC
TRBD1	TRBV5-1	TRBJ1-2	many	CASSPVPGQGGYTF	TGCGCCAGCAGCCCGGTACCGGGACAGGGAGGCTACACCTTC
.	TRBV9	TRBJ1-2	few	CASSVVSGSIGYTF	TGTGCCAGCAGCGTAGTTTCTGGGAGCATTGGCTACACCTTC
TRBD2	TRBV4-2	TRBJ2-5	.	CASSQRATSTLETQYF	TGTGCCAGCAGCCAAAGGGCGACTAGCACTCTGGAGACCCAGTACTTC
.	TRBV6-2/TRBV6-3	TRBJ2-1	many	CASSTTQWGGYNEQFF	TGTGCCAGCAGTACTACACAGTGGGGTGGCTACAATGAGCAGTTCTTC
TRBD2	TRBV4-3	TRBJ2-7	few	CASSQDWGAGGFYEQYF	TGCGCCAGCAGCCAAGATTGGGGGGCGGGAGGGTTTTACGAGCAGTACTTC
.	TRBV3-1	TRBJ2-7	.	CASSQDWPGLFNYEQYF	TGTGCCAGCAGCCAAGATTGGCCCGGACTTTTCAATTACGAGCAGTACTTC
.	TRBV4-3	TRBJ2-5	.	CASSQGEWETQYF	TGCGCCAGCAGCCAAGGTGAATGGGAGACCCAGTACTTC
TRBD2	TRBV12-3/TRBV12-4	TRBJ2-4	few	CASSLWEGTLAKNIQYF	TGTGCCAGCAGTTTATGGGAGGGTACATTAGCCAAAAACATTCAGTACTTC
.	TRBV16	TRBJ2-5	.	CASSQSVRTQETQYF	TGTGCCAGCAGCCAATCGGTCAGGACTCAAGAGACCCAGTACTTC
.	TRBV28	TRBJ2-7	many	CASGDEQYF	TGTGCCAGCGGAGACGAGCAGTACTTC
.	TRBV18	TRBJ2-1	.	CASSPPPGSYNEQFF	TGTGCCAGCTCACCACCTCCGGGAAGTTACAATGAGCAGTTCTTC
.	TRBV5-5	TRBJ2-2	.	CASSPEAFYTGELFF	TGTGCCAGCAGCCCTGAGGCCTTCTACACCGGGGAGCTGTTTTTT
.	TRBV15	TRBJ2-1	.	CATSTAPDSYNEQFF	TGTGCCACCAGCACCGCCCCGGACAGTTACAATGAGCAGTTCTTC
.	TRBV9	TRBJ2-7	few	CASSVAGQAYEQYF	TGTGCCAGCAGCGTAGCGGGACAAGCCTACGAGCAGTACTTC
.	TRBV5-5	TRBJ1-2	.	CASSALQGTYGYTF	TGTGCCAGCAGCGCGTTACAGGGAACCTATGGCTACACCTTC
.	TRBV14	TRBJ2-3	many	CASSQEGTANTDTQYF	TGTGCCAGCAGCCAAGAGGGGACGGCGAACACAGATACGCAGTATTTT
TRBD1	TRBV29-1	TRBJ2-2	.	CSVIWGQRFNTGELFF	TGCAGCGTTATATGGGGACAGCGATTCAACACCGGGGAGCTGTTTTTT
.	TRBV7-2	TRBJ1-2	.	CASSHRAGALYGYTF	TGTGCCAGCAGCCATAGGGCAGGGGCGCTCTATGGCTACACCTTC
TRBD1	TRBV2	TRBJ2-5	.	CASSFRRQGRGETQYF	TGTGCCAGCAGTTTTCGAAGACAGGGCAGGGGGGAGACCCAGTACTTC
TRBD2	TRBV6-2/TRBV6-3	TRBJ2-7	few	CASTNPGLAFRQYF	TGTGCCAGCACCAACCCGGGACTAGCTTTTCGGCAGTACTTC
.	TRBV6-2/TRBV6-3	TRBJ2-3	many	CASSYLGRTDTQYF	TGTGCCAGCAGTTACCTCGGCCGCACAGATACGCAGTATTTT
TRBD1	TRBV6-1	TRBJ2-7	few	CASRGQGLSYEQYF	TGTGCCAGCAGAGGACAGGGACTCTCCTACGAGCAGTACTTC